This T cell receptor (beta chain) was documented in a study of response to subunit inactivated influenza vaccine. TCRdb redid the calling of the RT-PCR reads with MiXCR, one entry per CDR3 protein. In the table there are approximately 730,000 distinct CDR3 sequences, more than 11% of which are singletons. This clonotype came up a few times. The sequence was obtained from a man over 45 who received an inactivated influenza vaccine. Material: PBMCs from blood, obtained 14 to 15 days before vaccination.

The CDR3, as DNA: TGTGCCTGGAGTGTGCAGGGAGTTTCACCCCTCCACTTT. As protein: CAWSVQGVSPLHF. The V and J genes are TRBV30 and TRBJ1-6, with TRBD1 as a possible D gene (5 bases). V was clipped by 0 bases and J by 9 bases, with 9 bases between them. In germline, CDR1 is GTSNPN, CDR2 SVGIG (reference sequence). The CDR3 is 13 amino acids.